This T cell receptor beta chain stems from a study of blood T cell repertoires in COVID-19 (dated by TCRdb to 2019 to 2021). Regarding the complete study: Collaborator samples came from the United States, Italy and Spain and covered acute and convalescent phases of COVID-19. The prospective study material was composed of cDNA or gDNA derived from T cells, B-cell-depleted T cells, or PBMCs. Subjects who had been exposed to COVID-19, were actively infected with it, or had recovered from it provided the deeply sampled blood TCRbeta repertoires that made up the dataset. A freely available public database, intended as a resource for researchers studying the immune response to SARS-CoV-2, is where the repertoires were released. Samples came from the ongoing ImmuneRACE study (first 160 participants) plus 1,254 subjects from 6 global collaborators. Nearly every sample came with metadata listing a de-identified subject ID, COVID-19 status, age in years and sex. Where available, HLA class I and class II types were taken from metadata supplied by the sample provider and were not determined by assay-based typing.

Results and caveats for the whole study, not just this receptor: The quantity of clinical and demographic metadata differed by source and by participant and was supplied without curation.

The junction shows trimming of 5 bases on V and 5 bases on J, plus 9 bases between the germline ends. Reading from cysteine to phenylalanine, the CDR3 counts 12 amino acids. Solely the CDR3 DNA is kept, with 36 bases framed from the first base. The germline V gene provides CDR1 MNHEY and CDR2 SVGAGI. TCRbeta CDR3 regions were amplified from genomic DNA by means of the immunoSEQ Assay, a bias-controlled multiplex PCR. In the original analysis: The number of nucleated cells in each sample was estimated from the amplification of reference gene primers within the assay. Sequence reads were collapsed and filtered to measure the absolute abundance of every unique TCRbeta CDR3 rearrangement. Productive Simpson clonality was computed per sample as the square root of Simpson's diversity index over productive rearrangements. Entries here come from immuneACCESS through TCRdb and include only in-frame sequences with V and J called. Some clones fail to appear in such tables; in the studies checked, an unresolved V gene covers under half of the shortfall, and the cause of the remainder is unknown. V, J and clone size derive from that table, while D and trimming were established from the DNA sequence. The sample table contains about 140,000 clones; only one count was recorded for 80% of them. Approximately 3.5% of the sample belongs to the ten largest clones.

A second Seattle source provided samples from volunteer blood donors who had recovered from COVID-19. Whole blood was collected in K2EDTA tubes by collaborating institutions according to the institutions' own protocols. For TCRbeta analysis, collaborator samples were shipped as frozen whole blood, as isolated PBMCs, or as DNA extracted from either sample type. This clone was detected only a few times. Its specific antigen is unknown. Base qualities are not recorded, but no much larger clone differs from it by a single base. The receptor's source is a man aged 70 or older who had recovered from COVID-19. Sequencing was carried out using peripheral blood. The sequence joins TRBV6-5 to TRBJ1-1, with the D gene uncertain. The CDR3 sequence is CASSPGITEAFF. The nucleotide sequence is TGTGCCAGCAGTCCGGGTATTACTGAAGCTTTCTTT.